The rows below give T cell receptor beta chains drawn from one sample of a study of metastatic and nonmetastatic thyroid tumors. Via MiXCR, TCRdb re-called the PCR reads. The sample has 3,200 or so clones; 25% to 30% are singletons. Material: tumor tissue. The receptor set was obtained from a female donor with papillary thyroid cancer or a benign thyroid nodule (not recorded which). Some clones in this sample may be carry-over from other donors' samples. Both conserved end residues are part of each CDR3. A D gene is named only where the DNA matches it firmly.

d_gene: TRBD1
v_gene: TRBV27
CDR3aa: CASSQGGQPQHF

d_gene: NA
v_gene: TRBV6-2/TRBV6-3
CDR3aa: CASSYQGHQPQHF

d_gene: TRBD1
v_gene: TRBV4-3
CDR3aa: CASSTFYRGAREKLFF

d_gene: TRBD2
v_gene: TRBV20-1
CDR3aa: CSASGGRIFLEQFF

d_gene: NA
v_gene: TRBV6-1
CDR3aa: CASSEGSASYNEQFF

d_gene: NA
v_gene: TRBV20-1
CDR3aa: CSANIALFVYGYTF

d_gene: NA
v_gene: TRBV20-1
CDR3aa: CSARDPGPGSWEQYF

d_gene: NA
v_gene: TRBV6-1
CDR3aa: CASSENVLGGNTIYF

d_gene: NA
v_gene: TRBV28
CDR3aa: CASSLGVGLGELFF

d_gene: NA
v_gene: TRBV4-3
CDR3aa: CASSQSTGSGNTIYF